These 17 T cell receptor gamma chains came from one sample sequenced in a study of Vγ9Vδ2 T cells in congenital toxoplasmosis. Template-switch reverse transcription used TRGC- and TRDC-specific primers together in a single tube. Both the TRGC1 and TRGC2 constant genes were targeted by the TRGC primer. With CATT, TCRdb re-called clones from the reads. The data contain 320 or so gamma-chain clones, 24% of them seen just once; the ten biggest clones take up around 30%. Sequencing input: gamma-delta T cells from blood. All receptors derive from a child under 10 years old born to a mother with Toxoplasma gondii infection during pregnancy, either congenitally infected or uninfected (not recorded which).

This clone was seen a handful of times. This chain joins TRGV2 and TRGJP2. Trimming at V came to 1 base and at J to 0 bases, leaving 2 bases not matched to a gene. Germline V gene lookup returns CDR1 EGSNGY and CDR2 YDSYNSKV. The CDR3 totals 15 residues. The CDR3 protein is CATWDGYSSDWIKTF. In DNA, the CDR3 is TGTGCCACCTGGGACGGTTATAGTAGTGATTGGATCAAGACGTTT.

For this clone: A far more abundant clone sits one base away, making this likely a read error. This sequence joins TRGV9 and TRGJ1 or TRGJ2. The germline CDR1 and CDR2 sequences are GITISATS and ISYDGTV (reference sequence). CDR3 length: 14 amino acids. The CDR3 here is CALWGLKTYYNKLF. CDR3 DNA: TGTGCCTTGTGGGGATTAAAGACCTATTATAATAAACTCTTT.

This clone is labeled large (0.1 to 1%). The rearrangement links TRGV2 to TRGJ1 or TRGJ2. CDR1 is EGSNGY, CDR2 YDSYNSKV, per germline. J was trimmed by 6 bases and V by 0 bases; bases with no gene match: 5. The CDR3 runs 13 residues. In DNA, the CDR3 is TGTGCCACCTGGGACGGGCCCGGTTATAAGAAACTCTTT. It is translated as CATWDGPGYKKLF.

In the case of this clone: Possible read error: a much larger clone is one base away. This sequence joins TRGV9 and TRGJP. The end of the DNA is better explained by TRGJP1, so the J call may be wrong. This CDR3 is built from 18 residues. Looked up from germline, CDR1 is GITISATS and CDR2 is ISYDGTV (reference sequence). The CDR3 coding sequence is TGTGCCTTGTGGGAGATACCCAATTCGGAATTGGGCAAAAAAATCAAGATATTT. Its protein product is CALWEIPNSELGKKIKIF.

By its share, this clone is hyperexpanded. Other nucleotide sequences in the sample specify the same CDR3. This chain uses TRGV4 with TRGJ1 or TRGJ2. The germline gives CDR1 EGSTGY, CDR2 YDSYTSSV. The CDR3 is made up of 12 amino acids. Trimming cost V 2 bases and J 5 bases; bases outside gene matches: 3. CDR3 in amino acids: CATWDVNYKKLF. CDR3 DNA: TGTGCCACCTGGGATGTGAATTATAAGAAACTCTTT.

This clone is labeled as hyperexpanded. The limits of the CDR3 on the DNA are not certain, so only TCRdb's listed CDR3 is given. The rearrangement links TRGV11 to TRGJP1. TRGV11 is identified as an open reading frame with a role that is uncertain. The CDR3 numbers 17 amino acids, ends counted. The CDR3 spells CTTVPAGLNTTGWFKIF.

In its sample, this clone ranks as hyperexpanded (1% or more). The same CDR3 arises from other DNA sequences in this sample as well. The chain carries TRGV9 and TRGJP. The CDR3 has 17 amino acids. The V and J ends lost 0 bases and 8 bases, in that order; junction bases with no gene match: 7. CDR1 and CDR2 from the germline V gene are GITISATS and ISYDGTV (reference sequence). The DNA of the CDR3 is TGTGCCTTGTGGGAGGTGCAGGGGAAGTTGGGCAAAAAAATCAAGGTATTT. Translation gives CALWEVQGKLGKKIKVF.

There are a few counts of this clone. A single base is all that separates this from a far larger clone, so a read error is likely. The chain has TRGV5 and TRGJ1 or TRGJ2. Per germline, CDR1 VINAFY and CDR2 YDVSNSKD. With 7 bases clipped from V and 12 bases from J, the junction kept 9 bases outside the gene matches. The CDR3 sequence is 10 residues long. CDR3 loop: CATCDEGKLF. Written as DNA, the CDR3 is TGTGCCACCTGCGACGAGGGGAAACTCTTT.

A remark on this clone: This sample also contains other DNA sequences that code for the same CDR3. The genes are TRGV9 and TRGJP. With 4 bases clipped from V and 4 bases from J, the junction kept 4 bases outside the gene matches. The CDR3 runs to 16 residues. Looked up from germline, CDR1 is GITISATS and CDR2 is ISYDGTV (reference sequence). CDR3 region: CALWEYQELGKKIKVF. The DNA of the CDR3 is TGTGCCTTGTGGGAATATCAAGAGTTGGGCAAAAAAATCAAGGTATTT.

By share, this clone ranks as large. This sample also contains other DNA sequences that code for the same CDR3. The V call is TRGV9, the J call TRGJP. Germline V lookup: CDR1 GITISATS, CDR2 ISYDGTV (reference sequence). This CDR3 contains 16 residues. Trimming removed 0 bases from V and 7 bases from J; junction bases left unmatched: 3. CDR3 coding DNA: TGTGCCTTGTGGGAGGTGCTGGAGTTGGGCAAAAAAATCAAGGTATTT. Encoded protein: CALWEVLELGKKIKVF.

This clone is large. The junction and the germline gene differ at one end; a read error may be behind it. The chain is built from TRGV5 and TRGJP. CDR3 length: 16 residues. CDR1 is VINAFY and CDR2 is YDVSNSKD in the germline V gene. The DNA for the CDR3 is TGTGCCACCTGGGACAGACAAGAGTTGGGCAAAAAAATCAATGTATTT. Its protein product is CATWDRQELGKKINVF.

By its share, this clone is hyperexpanded. Other DNA sequences in this specimen translate into the identical CDR3. The chain has TRGV9 and TRGJP. The CDR3 consists of 16 residues. J was trimmed by 7 bases and V by 0 bases; bases with no gene match: 3. Germline V lookup: CDR1 GITISATS, CDR2 ISYDGTV (reference sequence). The CDR3 sequence is CALWEVRELGKKIKVF. In nucleotides, the CDR3 is TGTGCCTTGTGGGAGGTGCGGGAGTTGGGCAAAAAAATCAAGGTATTT.

A remark on this clone: A far larger clone is one nucleotide away, so this likely arose from a read error. The sample contains more than one DNA sequence encoding this CDR3. The chain employs TRGV10 and TRGJP1. TRGV10 is an open reading frame, and its role is uncertain. This CDR3 is built from 14 residues. CDR3 amino acids: CAAWDKATGWFKIF. The CDR3 DNA follows: TGTGCTGCGTGGGATAAGGCCACTGGTTGGTTCAAGATATTC.

A few counts support this clone. A junction end diverges from the germline sequence, so it may reflect a read error. Other nucleotide sequences from this sample produce the same CDR3. The chain couples TRGV9 to TRGJP. The CDR3 spans 16 residues. Germline assignment: CDR1 GITISATS and CDR2 ISYDGTV (reference sequence). The DNA for the CDR3 is TGTGCCCTGTGGGAATACCAAGAGTTGGGCAAAAAAATCAAGGTATTT. It is translated as CALWEYQELGKKIKVF.

Concerning this clone itself: Within the sample, other DNA sequences also encode this same CDR3. The chain has TRGV9 and TRGJP. This CDR3 contains 17 residues. Germline CDR1 and CDR2: GITISATS and ISYDGTV (reference sequence). V was pared by 1 base and J by 7 bases, with 7 bases of the junction left unmatched. Here the CDR3 DNA reads TGTGCCTTGTGGGAGGTACTTTCGGAGTTGGGCAAAAAAATCAAGGTATTT. It codes for CALWEVLSELGKKIKVF.

By proportion, this clone is large. V is TRGV9 and J is TRGJ1 or TRGJ2. The CDR3 is made up of 13 amino acids. Unmatched junction bases numbered 9, after V lost 2 bases and J lost 8 bases. The germline V gene encodes CDR1 GITISATS and CDR2 ISYDGTV (reference sequence). Here the CDR3 reads CALWEALGNKKLF. DNA for the CDR3: TGTGCCTTGTGGGAGGCCCTGGGCAATAAGAAACTCTTT.

This clone rates as large. J is TRGJ1 or TRGJ2 and V is TRGV9. The germline gives CDR1 GITISATS, CDR2 ISYDGTV (reference sequence). The CDR3 consists of 12 residues. V shed 0 bases, J shed 16 bases, and the junction held 12 bases outside the gene matches. The CDR3 loop is CALWEVRSLWLF. CDR3 coding DNA: TGTGCCTTGTGGGAGGTGCGGTCGCTTTGGCTCTTT.